This T cell receptor (beta chain) was identified in a study of post-analysis software for immune sequencing data. Study-wide context: The patients showed relapsing-remitting, secondary progressive and progressive-relapsing multiple sclerosis courses.

Broader study findings: Patients had higher frequencies than controls of roughly five TRBV segments, including TRBV5-6, TRBV5-1 and TRBV20-1. Compared with controls, patients showed significantly lower normalized Chao1 diversity. Batch-matched samples strongly co-clustered by F measure.

Concerning this clonotype itself: Its antigen is currently unknown.

Libraries were made from TCR beta cDNA, and they carried unique molecular identifiers. Some 500,000 cDNA molecules were recovered from an input of 1 to 10 million T cells. MiXCR, applied by TCRdb to the PCR reads, yields one record per CDR3 protein. The sample carries some 700,000 distinct CDR3 sequences, 55% to 60% recorded once. The CDR3 is 14 residues long. Germline V gene data show CDR1 as LNHNV and CDR2 as YYDKDF (reference sequence). V gave up 1 base and J gave up 4 bases, with 10 bases separating them. Sequenced: blood. The origin of this receptor is a girl between 2 and 10 years old with multiple sclerosis. The chain employs TRBV15 and TRBJ2-5; the D gene is possibly TRBD2 (6 bases). The CDR3 DNA reads TGTGCCACCAGCAGAGGCGGGGTATCAGAGACCCAGTACTTC. Translated: CATSRGGVSETQYF.